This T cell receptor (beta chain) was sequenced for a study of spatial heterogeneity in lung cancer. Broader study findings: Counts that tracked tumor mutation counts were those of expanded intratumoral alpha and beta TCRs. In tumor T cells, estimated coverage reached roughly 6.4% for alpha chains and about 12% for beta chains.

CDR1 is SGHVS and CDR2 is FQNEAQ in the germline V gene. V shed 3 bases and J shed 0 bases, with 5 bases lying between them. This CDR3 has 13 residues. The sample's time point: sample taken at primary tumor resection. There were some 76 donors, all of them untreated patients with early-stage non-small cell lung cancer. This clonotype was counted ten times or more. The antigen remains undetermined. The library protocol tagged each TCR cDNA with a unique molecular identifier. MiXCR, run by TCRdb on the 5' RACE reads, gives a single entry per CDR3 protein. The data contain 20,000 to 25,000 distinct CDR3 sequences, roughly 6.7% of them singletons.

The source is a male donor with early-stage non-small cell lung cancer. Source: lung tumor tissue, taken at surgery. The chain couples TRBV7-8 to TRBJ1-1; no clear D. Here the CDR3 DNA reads TGTGCCAGCAGCTTCAGATTGAACACTGAAGCTTTCTTT. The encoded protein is CASSFRLNTEAFF.